The 16 T cell receptor beta chains below come from one sample, sequenced in a study of T cell responses to AZD1222 COVID-19 vaccine. TCRdb's table, derived via immunoSEQ multiplex PCR, lists solely in-frame clones and lacks some. Of 80,000 or so clones listed, 85% to 95% are singletons. The sample here was peripheral blood, taken on day 0 of AZD1222 vaccination. The receptors stem from an adult in good health.

The chain joins TRBV10-3 to TRBJ2-5, with D uncertain. The V end was cut by 5 bases, the J end by 5 bases, with 9 bases between. The germline V gene has CDR1 ENHRY and CDR2 SYGVKD. CDR3 length: 12 residues. CDR3 region: CAISQGAETQYF. In nucleotides, the CDR3 is TGTGCCATCAGTCAAGGTGCCGAGACCCAGTACTTC.

The chain recombines TRBV11-2 with TRBJ1-2; TRBD1 might be the D (6 bases). Trimming shortened V by 2 bases and J by 5 bases, and 27 bases separated the two germline ends. The CDR3 is 19 residues long. Per the germline V gene, CDR1 is SGHAT and CDR2 is FQNNGV. CDR3: CASSLLDRGTGNIRYGYTF. Here the CDR3 DNA reads TGTGCCAGCAGCTTATTGGATAGGGGAACAGGGAATATCAGATATGGCTACACCTTC.

CDR3 protein: CASSFLSNQPQHF. CDR3 coding DNA: TGTGCCAGCAGTTTTCTGAGCAATCAGCCCCAGCATTTT. The rearrangement joins TRBV12-3 or TRBV12-4 to TRBJ1-5; D is unresolved. V lost 3 bases and J lost 1, with 4 bases in between. This CDR3 contains 13 residues.

Only one count was recorded for this clone. V is TRBV11-2 and J is TRBJ2-1, with 9 positions matching TRBD2. CDR3 length: 17 amino acids. Trimming cost V 1 base and J 7 bases; bases outside gene matches: 11. The germline CDR1 and CDR2 sequences are SGHAT and FQNNGV. CDR3 amino acids: CASSLGPQGLAKNEQFF. The CDR3, as DNA: TGTGCCAGCAGCTTAGGCCCTCAGGGACTAGCAAAAAATGAGCAGTTCTTC.

The chain employs TRBV19 and TRBJ1-5; 9 positions agree with TRBD1. V lost 2 bases to trimming and J lost 7 bases; unmatched junction nucleotides: 12. This CDR3 has 17 amino acids. CDR1 is LNHDA and CDR2 is SQIVND in the germline V gene (reference sequence). The CDR3 here is CASSIFAAGQGRQPQHF. The CDR3, as DNA: TGTGCCAGTAGTATATTCGCCGCGGGACAGGGTCGCCAGCCCCAGCATTTT.

The gene calls are TRBV27 and TRBJ2-3, with TRBD2 matching 9 bases. CDR1 and CDR2 from the germline V gene are MNHEY and SMNVEV (reference sequence). J lost 6 bases, V lost 5 bases, and 24 bases had no gene match. The CDR3 covers 20 residues. The CDR3, as DNA: TGTGCCAGCAGTCTTTTTATGGGCCTAGCGGGGTACGCCGGGGCGGATACGCAGTATTTT. This translates into CASSLFMGLAGYAGADTQYF.

The V gene is TRBV28, the J gene TRBJ1-1; weak D call: TRBD1 (6 bases). Trimming pared 2 bases from V and 4 bases from J, leaving 11 bases between. Germline CDR1 MDHEN, CDR2 SYDVKM. The CDR3 is made up of 14 amino acids. CDR3 DNA sequence: TGTGCCAGCAGTTTACCGGACAGAGTCACTGAAGCTTTCTTT. Protein sequence: CASSLPDRVTEAFF. The full variable domain, its missing parts supplied by reference TRBV28 and TRBJ1-1, is DVKVTQSSRYLVKRTGEKVFLECVQDMDHENMFWYRQDPGLGLRLIYFSYDVKMKEKGDIPEGYSVSREKKERFSLILESASTNQTSMYLCASSLPDRVTEAFFGQGTRLTVV.

The J gene is TRBJ1-1, the V gene TRBV5-1; possibly TRBD1 for D (5 bases). This CDR3 is built from 13 residues. Trimming removed 10 bases from V and 2 bases from J, with 15 bases in between. The germline CDR1 and CDR2 sequences are SGHRS and YFSETQ. DNA of the CDR3: TGCGCCCGCGCGGCGGGGGGTAACACTGAAGCTTTCTTT. Translating it yields CARAAGGNTEAFF.

J is TRBJ2-7 and V is TRBV28, with D perhaps matching TRBD1 (6 bases). Germline V gives CDR1 MDHEN, CDR2 SYDVKM. The CDR3 is 14 amino acids. CDR3 in DNA: TGTGCAACTCACCAGGGGCCAACTATCTACGAGCAGTACTTC. It translates to CATHQGPTIYEQYF.

The chain joins TRBV6-4 to TRBJ1-1; weak D call: TRBD1 (6 bases). Trimming took off 2 bases at V and 1 base at J, with 14 bases between the two ends. The V gene's germline CDR1 is MRHNA and CDR2 SNTAGT. This CDR3 comprises 16 residues. CDR3 sequence: CASSDRGGRGNTEAFF. CDR3 sequence (DNA): TGTGCCAGCAGTGACCGGGGGGGCAGGGGGAACACTGAAGCTTTCTTT.

This clone was detected once. The V and J genes are TRBV4-3 and TRBJ1-6, with D hard to call. This CDR3 contains 13 residues. Germline loops: CDR1 LGHNA, CDR2 YSLEER. V was shortened by 4 bases and J by 12 bases, with 13 bases between the two germline ends. In DNA form, the CDR3 reads TGCGCCAGCAGCCCCGAGGCAGTCGGACCCCTCCACTTT. Protein product: CASSPEAVGPLHF.

This rearrangement joins TRBV24-1 to TRBJ2-4; D perhaps matches TRBD2 (6 bases). Germline V lookup: CDR1 KGHDR, CDR2 SFDVKD. The CDR3 length is 16 residues. Trimming took off 3 bases at V and 1 base at J, with 12 bases between the two ends. The CDR3 sequence: CATSDGLAGAKNIQYF. Here the CDR3 DNA reads TGTGCCACCAGTGATGGGCTTGCGGGGGCCAAAAACATTCAGTACTTC.

The J gene is TRBJ2-7, the V gene TRBV14; 8 bases align to TRBD2. There are 15 residues in the CDR3. The V segment lost 0 bases and the J segment 6 bases; nucleotides outside the gene matches: 7. Germline CDR1 and CDR2: SGHDN and FVKESK. CDR3 residues: CASSQERGGKSEQYF. Here the CDR3 DNA reads TGTGCCAGCAGCCAAGAACGCGGGGGGAAAAGCGAGCAGTACTTC.

This chain links TRBV27 with TRBJ1-2; 8 positions agree with TRBD1. The V and J ends lost 6 bases and 8 bases, in that order; junction bases with no gene match: 5. The CDR3 sequence is 12 residues long. Germline CDR1 reads MNHEY; CDR2 reads SMNVEV (reference sequence). CDR3: CASSGQGDGYTF. DNA for the CDR3: TGTGCCAGCAGCGGACAGGGAGACGGCTACACCTTC.

The chain has TRBV11-2 and TRBJ2-1, with D possibly matching TRBD2 (7 bases). Looked up from germline, CDR1 is SGHAT and CDR2 is FQNNGV. This CDR3 region has 14 residues. The germline V and J ends were trimmed by 7 bases and 2 bases, with 12 bases remaining between them. CDR3 loop: CASIRGGTYNEQFF. The CDR3, as DNA: TGTGCCAGCATAAGGGGGGGGACCTACAATGAGCAGTTCTTC.

V and J are TRBV7-2 and TRBJ2-5, with 15 bases matching TRBD2. The CDR3 has 17 residues. V dropped 5 bases and J dropped 5; count of bases not matched to a gene: 9. The germline gives CDR1 SGHTA, CDR2 FQGNSA. The CDR3, as DNA: TGTGCCAGCAGCCCCCGGACTAGCGGGGGGGCGCGGGAGACCCAGTACTTC. This translates into CASSPRTSGGARETQYF. Combining the CDR3 with reference TRBV7-2 and TRBJ2-5 gives the whole variable domain GAGVSQSPSNKVTEKGKDVELRCDPISGHTALYWYRQSLGQGLEFLIYFQGNSAPDKSGLPSDRFSAERTGGSVSTLTIQRTQQEDSAVYLCASSPRTSGGARETQYFGPGTRLLVL.